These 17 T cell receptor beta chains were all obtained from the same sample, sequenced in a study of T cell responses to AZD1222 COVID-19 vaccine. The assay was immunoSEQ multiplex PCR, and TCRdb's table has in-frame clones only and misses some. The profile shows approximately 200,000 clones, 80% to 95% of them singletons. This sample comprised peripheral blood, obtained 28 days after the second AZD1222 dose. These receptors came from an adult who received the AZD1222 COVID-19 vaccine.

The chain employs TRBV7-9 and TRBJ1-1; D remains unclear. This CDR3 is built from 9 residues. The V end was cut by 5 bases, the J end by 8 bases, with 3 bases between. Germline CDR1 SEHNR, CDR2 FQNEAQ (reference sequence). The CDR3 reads CASSKEAFF. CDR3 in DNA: TGTGCCAGCAGCAAGGAAGCTTTCTTT.

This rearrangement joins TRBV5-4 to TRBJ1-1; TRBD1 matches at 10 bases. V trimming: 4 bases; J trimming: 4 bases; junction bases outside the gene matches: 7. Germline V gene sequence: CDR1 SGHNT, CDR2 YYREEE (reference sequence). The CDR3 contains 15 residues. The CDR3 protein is CASSPSGTGVTEAFF. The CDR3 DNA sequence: TGTGCCAGCAGCCCCTCCGGGACAGGGGTCACTGAAGCTTTCTTT.

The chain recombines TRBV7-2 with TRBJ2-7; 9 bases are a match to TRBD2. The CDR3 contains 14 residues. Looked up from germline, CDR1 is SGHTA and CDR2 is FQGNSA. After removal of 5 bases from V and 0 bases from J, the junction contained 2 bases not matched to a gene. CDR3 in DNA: TGTGCCAGCAGCAAGCGGGGGGACTCCTACGAGCAGTACTTC. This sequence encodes CASSKRGDSYEQYF.

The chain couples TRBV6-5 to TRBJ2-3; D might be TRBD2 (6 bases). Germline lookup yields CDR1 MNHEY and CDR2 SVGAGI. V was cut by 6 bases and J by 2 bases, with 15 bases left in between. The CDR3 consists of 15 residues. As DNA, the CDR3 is TGTGCCAGCAGCTATGGGACTTCTCCCACAGATACGCAGTATTTT. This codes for CASSYGTSPTDTQYF.

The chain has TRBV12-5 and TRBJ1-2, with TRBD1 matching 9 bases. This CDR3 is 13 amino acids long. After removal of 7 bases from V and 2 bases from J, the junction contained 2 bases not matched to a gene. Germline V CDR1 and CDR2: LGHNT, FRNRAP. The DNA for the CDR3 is TGTGCTAGTGTCGGACAGGGGAACTATGGCTACACCTTC. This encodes CASVGQGNYGYTF. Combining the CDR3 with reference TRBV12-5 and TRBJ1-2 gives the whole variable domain DARVTQTPRHKVTEMGQEVTMRCQPILGHNTVFWYRQTMMQGLELLAYFRNRAPLDDSGMPKDRFSAEMPDATLATLKIQPSEPRDSAVYFCASVGQGNYGYTFGSGTRLTVV.

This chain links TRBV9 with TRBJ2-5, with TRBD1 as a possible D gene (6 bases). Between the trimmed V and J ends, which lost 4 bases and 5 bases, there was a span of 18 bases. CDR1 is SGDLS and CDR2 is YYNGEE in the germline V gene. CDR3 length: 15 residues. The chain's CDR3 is CASSLSQGFGETQYF. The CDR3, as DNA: TGTGCCAGCAGCCTAAGCCAGGGGTTTGGGGAGACCCAGTACTTC. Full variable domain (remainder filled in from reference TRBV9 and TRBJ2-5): DSGVTQTPKHLITATGQRVTLRCSPRSGDLSVYWYQQSLDQGLQFLIQYYNGEERAKGNILERFSAQQFPDLHSELNLSSLELGDSALYFCASSLSQGFGETQYFGPGTRLLVL.

The CDR3 DNA follows: TGTGCCAGCAGCTTGGGGCGGGCTCTCACGGCCCAGTACTTC. The encoded protein is CASSLGRALTAQYF. The chain has TRBV7-2 and TRBJ2-5; D assignment may be TRBD1 or TRBD2 (5 bases each). V shed 3 bases and J shed 9 bases, with 17 bases lying between them. CDR1 is SGHTA and CDR2 is FQGNSA in the germline V gene. The CDR3 runs to 14 residues.

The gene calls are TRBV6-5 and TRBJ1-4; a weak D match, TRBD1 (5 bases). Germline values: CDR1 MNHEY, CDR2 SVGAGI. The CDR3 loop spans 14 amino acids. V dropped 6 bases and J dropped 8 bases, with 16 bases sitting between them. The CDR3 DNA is TGTGCCAGCAGCCGTAACAGGCGGGGGGAAAAACTGTTTTTT. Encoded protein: CASSRNRRGEKLFF.

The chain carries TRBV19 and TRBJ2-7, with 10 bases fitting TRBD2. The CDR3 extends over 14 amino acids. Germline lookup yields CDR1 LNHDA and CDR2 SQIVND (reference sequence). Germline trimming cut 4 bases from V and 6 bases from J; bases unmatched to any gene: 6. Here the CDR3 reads CASSKSGGEREQYF. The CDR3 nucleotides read TGTGCCAGTAGTAAGAGCGGGGGGGAACGCGAGCAGTACTTC.

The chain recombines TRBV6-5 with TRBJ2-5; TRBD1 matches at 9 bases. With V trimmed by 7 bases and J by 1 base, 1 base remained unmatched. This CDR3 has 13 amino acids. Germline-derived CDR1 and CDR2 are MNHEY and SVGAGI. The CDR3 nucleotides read TGTGCCAGCAAGACAGGGGGCCAAGAGACCCAGTACTTC. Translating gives CASKTGGQETQYF.

The CDR3 DNA follows: TGTGCCAGCTCACCTCTCAGAGAGACCCAGTACTTC. Amino acids: CASSPLRETQYF. The rearrangement joins TRBV18 to TRBJ2-5; D is uncertain. V was shortened by 3 bases and J by 4 bases, with 6 bases between the two germline ends. Germline V gives CDR1 KGHSH, CDR2 LQKENI. The CDR3 totals 12 residues.

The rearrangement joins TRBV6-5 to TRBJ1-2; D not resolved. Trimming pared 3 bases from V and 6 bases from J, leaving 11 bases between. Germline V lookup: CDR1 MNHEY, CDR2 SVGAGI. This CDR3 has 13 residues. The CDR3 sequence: CASSYGSEDGYTF. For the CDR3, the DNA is TGTGCCAGCAGTTATGGGTCCGAGGATGGCTACACCTTC.

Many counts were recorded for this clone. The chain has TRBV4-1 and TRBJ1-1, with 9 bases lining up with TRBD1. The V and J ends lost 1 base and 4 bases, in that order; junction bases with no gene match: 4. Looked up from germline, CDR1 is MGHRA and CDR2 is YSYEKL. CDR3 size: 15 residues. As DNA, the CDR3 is TGCGCCAGCAGCCAAGTACAGGGGGCAGGCACTGAAGCTTTCTTT. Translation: CASSQVQGAGTEAFF.

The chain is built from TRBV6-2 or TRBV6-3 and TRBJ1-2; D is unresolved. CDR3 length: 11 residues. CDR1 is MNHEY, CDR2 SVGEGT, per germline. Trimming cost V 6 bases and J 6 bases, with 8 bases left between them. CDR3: CASSPLDGYTF. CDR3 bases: TGTGCCAGCAGCCCCCTGGATGGCTACACCTTC.

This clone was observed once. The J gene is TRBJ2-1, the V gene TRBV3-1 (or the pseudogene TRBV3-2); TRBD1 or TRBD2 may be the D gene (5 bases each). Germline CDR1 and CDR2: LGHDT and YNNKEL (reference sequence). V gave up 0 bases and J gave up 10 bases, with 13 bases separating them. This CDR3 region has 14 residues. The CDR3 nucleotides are TGTGCCAGCAGCCAAGATAACGGGGCTAGAGAGCAGTTCTTC. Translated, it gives CASSQDNGAREQFF.

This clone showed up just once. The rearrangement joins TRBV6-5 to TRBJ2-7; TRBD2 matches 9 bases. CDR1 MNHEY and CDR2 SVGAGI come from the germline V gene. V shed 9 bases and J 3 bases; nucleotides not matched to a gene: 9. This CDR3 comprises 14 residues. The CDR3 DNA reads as TGTGCCAGTTCAATAGCGGGGGTGAACTACGAGCAGTACTTC. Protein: CASSIAGVNYEQYF.

The CDR3 reads CASSEEGAGQPQHF. In DNA form, the CDR3 reads TGTGCCAGCAGTGAGGAAGGGGCAGGTCAGCCCCAGCATTTT. V gene TRBV2 combines with J gene TRBJ1-5; maybe TRBD1 (5 bases). V lost 3 bases and J 6 bases, leaving 12 bases between the germline ends. The germline V gene encodes CDR1 SNHLY and CDR2 FYNNEI. This CDR3 is 14 amino acids long.